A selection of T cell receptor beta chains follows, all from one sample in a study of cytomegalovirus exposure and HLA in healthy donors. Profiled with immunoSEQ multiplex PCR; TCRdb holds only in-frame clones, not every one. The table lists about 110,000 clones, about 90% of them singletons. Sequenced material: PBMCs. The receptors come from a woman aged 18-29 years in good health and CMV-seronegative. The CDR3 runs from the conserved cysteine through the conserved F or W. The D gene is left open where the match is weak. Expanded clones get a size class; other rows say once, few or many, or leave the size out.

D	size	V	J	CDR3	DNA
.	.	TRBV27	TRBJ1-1	CASRGQKNTEAFF	TGTGCCAGCAGGGGGCAAAAGAACACTGAAGCTTTCTTT
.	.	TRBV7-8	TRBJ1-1	CASSLGQLNTEAFF	TGTGCCAGCAGCTTGGGGCAGCTGAACACTGAAGCTTTCTTT
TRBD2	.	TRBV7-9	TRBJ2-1	CASSGTRVSEQFF	TGTGCCAGCAGCGGGACTAGGGTTAGTGAGCAGTTCTTC
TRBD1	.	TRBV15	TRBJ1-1	CATSRRDRGLNTEAFF	TGTGCCACCAGCAGGCGGGACAGGGGACTGAACACTGAAGCTTTCTTT
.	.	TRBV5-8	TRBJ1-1	CASSLRGLGTEAFF	TGTGCCAGCAGCTTGCGGGGACTTGGGACTGAAGCTTTCTTT
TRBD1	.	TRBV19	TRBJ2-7	CASSIGGQGHEQYF	TGTGCCAGTAGTATTGGTGGACAGGGTCACGAGCAGTACTTC
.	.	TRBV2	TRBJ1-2	CASSLRQDLYGYTF	TGTGCCAGCAGCTTGAGACAGGATCTCTATGGCTACACCTTC
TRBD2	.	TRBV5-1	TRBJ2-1	CASRSGDYNEQFF	TGCGCCAGCAGAAGCGGGGACTACAATGAGCAGTTCTTC
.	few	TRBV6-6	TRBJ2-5	CASSYRSEETQYF	TGTGCCAGCAGTTACCGGTCGGAAGAGACCCAGTACTTC
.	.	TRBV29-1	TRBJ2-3	CSAGEDTQYF	TGCAGCGCGGGGGAGGATACGCAGTATTTT
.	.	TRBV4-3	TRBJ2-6	CASSQDIQTGANVLTF	TGCGCCAGCAGCCAAGATATCCAGACTGGGGCCAACGTCCTGACTTTC
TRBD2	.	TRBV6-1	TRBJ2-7	CASNEAGGPYEQYF	TGTGCCAGCAACGAAGCGGGGGGGCCGTACGAGCAGTACTTC
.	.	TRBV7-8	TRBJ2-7	CASSLGGKSYEQYF	TGTGCCAGCAGCTTAGGAGGGAAGAGCTACGAGCAGTACTTC
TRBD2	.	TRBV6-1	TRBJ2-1	CASSEAPGTTQFF	TGTGCCAGCAGTGAGGCCCCTGGGACTACGCAGTTCTTC
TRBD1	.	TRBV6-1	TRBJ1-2	CASSDRQGGPYGYTF	TGTGCCAGCAGTGATAGACAGGGGGGACCCTATGGCTACACCTTC
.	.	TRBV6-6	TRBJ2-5	CASRSRGAADQETQYF	TGTGCCAGCAGATCCCGTGGGGCAGCCGACCAAGAGACCCAGTACTTC
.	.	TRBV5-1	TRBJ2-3	CASSYTRPTDTQYF	TGCGCCAGCAGCTACACTAGACCCACAGATACGCAGTATTTT
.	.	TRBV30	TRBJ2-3	CAWGTSQAQYF	TGTGCCTGGGGCACTAGTCAAGCGCAGTATTTT
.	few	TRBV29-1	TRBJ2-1	CSVEDNYYNEQFF	TGCAGCGTTGAAGACAACTATTACAATGAGCAGTTCTTC
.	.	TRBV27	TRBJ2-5	CASSPGSPYQETQYF	TGTGCCAGCAGTCCTGGGAGCCCGTACCAAGAGACCCAGTACTTC